This T cell receptor beta chain was documented in a study of T cells in Graves' hyperthyroidism and ophthalmopathy. RNA transcripts gave rise to amplified TCR beta CDR3 regions. Initially, a first-round RT-PCR of the TCR CDR3 employed the HTBI primer set. TCRdb passed the multiplex PCR reads through MiXCR, listing each CDR3 protein once. The table lists some 560,000 distinct CDR3 sequences, more than 15% of them singletons. The TCR was taken from a woman aged 25 to 39 with Graves' hyperthyroidism. The sample taken for sequencing was blood.

The CDR3 nucleotides are TGTGCCAGCAGCTTAAAGGAGTGGACTGAAGCTTTCTTT. Its translation is CASSLKEWTEAFF. V usage is TRBV7-9 and J usage is TRBJ1-1; D gene unclear. The V end was cut by 2 bases, the J end by 5 bases, with 9 bases between. Per germline, CDR1 SEHNR and CDR2 FQNEAQ (reference sequence). The CDR3 is 13 residues long.